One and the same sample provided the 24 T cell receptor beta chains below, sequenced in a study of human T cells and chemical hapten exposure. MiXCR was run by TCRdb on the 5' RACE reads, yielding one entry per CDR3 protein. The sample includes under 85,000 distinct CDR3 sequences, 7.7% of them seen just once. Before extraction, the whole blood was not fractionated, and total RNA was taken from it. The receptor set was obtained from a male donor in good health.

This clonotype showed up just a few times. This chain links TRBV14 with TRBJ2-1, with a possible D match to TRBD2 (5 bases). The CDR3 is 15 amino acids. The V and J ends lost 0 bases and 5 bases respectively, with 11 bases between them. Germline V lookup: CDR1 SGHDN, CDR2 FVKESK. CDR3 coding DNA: TGTGCCAGCAGCCAAGATTTGAGCGGCAACAATGAGCAGTTCTTC. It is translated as CASSQDLSGNNEQFF.

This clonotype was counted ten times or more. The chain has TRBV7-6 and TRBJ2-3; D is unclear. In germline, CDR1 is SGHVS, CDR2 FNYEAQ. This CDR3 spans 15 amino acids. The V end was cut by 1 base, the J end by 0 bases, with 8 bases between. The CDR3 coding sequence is TGTGCCAGCAGCTTAGTCCTCGGCAGCACAGATACGCAGTATTTT. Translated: CASSLVLGSTDTQYF.

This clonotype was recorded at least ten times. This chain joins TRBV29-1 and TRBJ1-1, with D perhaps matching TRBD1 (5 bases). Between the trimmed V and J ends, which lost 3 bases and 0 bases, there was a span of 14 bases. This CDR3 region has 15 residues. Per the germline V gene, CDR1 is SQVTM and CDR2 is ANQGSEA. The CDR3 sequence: CSVEGTDTMNTEAFF. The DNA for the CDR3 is TGCAGCGTTGAGGGGACGGATACTATGAACACTGAAGCTTTCTTT. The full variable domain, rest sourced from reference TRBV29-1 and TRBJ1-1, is SAVISQKPSRDICQRGTSLTIQCQVDSQVTMMFWYRQQPGQSLTLIATANQGSEATYESGFVIDKFPISRPNLTFSTLTVSNMSPEDSSIYLCSVEGTDTMNTEAFFGQGTRLTVV.

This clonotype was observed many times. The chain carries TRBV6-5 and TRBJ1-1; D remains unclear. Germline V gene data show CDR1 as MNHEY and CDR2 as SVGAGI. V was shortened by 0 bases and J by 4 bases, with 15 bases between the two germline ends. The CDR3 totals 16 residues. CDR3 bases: TGTGCCAGCAGTTACTCGGATGTGCCGAGTGGCACTGAAGCTTTCTTT. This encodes CASSYSDVPSGTEAFF.

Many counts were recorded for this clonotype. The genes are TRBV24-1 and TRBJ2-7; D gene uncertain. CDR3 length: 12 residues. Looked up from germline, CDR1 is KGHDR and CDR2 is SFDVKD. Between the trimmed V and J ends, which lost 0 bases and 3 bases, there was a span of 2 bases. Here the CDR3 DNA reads TGTGCCACCAGTGATTTGGGCTACGAGCAGTACTTC. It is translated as CATSDLGYEQYF.

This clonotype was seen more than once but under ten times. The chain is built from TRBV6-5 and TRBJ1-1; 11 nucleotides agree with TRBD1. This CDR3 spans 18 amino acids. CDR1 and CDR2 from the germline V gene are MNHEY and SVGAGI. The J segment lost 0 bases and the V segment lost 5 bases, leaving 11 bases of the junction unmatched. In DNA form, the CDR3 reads TGTGCCAGCAGTCGGACAGGGGGCCGGGGAGGGTTGAACACTGAAGCTTTCTTT. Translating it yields CASSRTGGRGGLNTEAFF.

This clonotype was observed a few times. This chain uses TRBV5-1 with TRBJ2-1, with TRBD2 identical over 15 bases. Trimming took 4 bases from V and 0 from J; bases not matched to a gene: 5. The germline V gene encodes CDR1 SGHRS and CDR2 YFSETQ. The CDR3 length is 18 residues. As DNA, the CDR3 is TGCGCCAGCAGCCCGGGACTAGCGGGGGGCCCCTCCTACAATGAGCAGTTCTTC. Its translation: CASSPGLAGGPSYNEQFF.

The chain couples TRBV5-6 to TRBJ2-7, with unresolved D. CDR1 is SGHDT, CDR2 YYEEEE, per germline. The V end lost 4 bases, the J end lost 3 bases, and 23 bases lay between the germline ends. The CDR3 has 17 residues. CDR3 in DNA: TGTGCCAGCAGCGAACTTGCCCCTCGACGCGGCGGCTACGAGCAGTACTTC. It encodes CASSELAPRRGGYEQYF.

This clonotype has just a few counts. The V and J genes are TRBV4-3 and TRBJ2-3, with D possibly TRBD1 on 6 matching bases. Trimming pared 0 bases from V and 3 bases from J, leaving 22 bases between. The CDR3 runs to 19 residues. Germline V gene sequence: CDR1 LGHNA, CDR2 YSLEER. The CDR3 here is CASSQDGKWGLAGTDTQYF. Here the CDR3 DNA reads TGCGCCAGCAGCCAAGATGGGAAATGGGGGCTAGCTGGGACAGATACGCAGTATTTT.

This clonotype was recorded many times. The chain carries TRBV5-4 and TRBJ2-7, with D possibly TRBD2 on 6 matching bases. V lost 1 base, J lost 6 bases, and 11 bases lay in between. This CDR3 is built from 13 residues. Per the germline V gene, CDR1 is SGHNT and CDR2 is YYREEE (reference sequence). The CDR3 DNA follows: TGTGCCAGCAGCTTGAGTCGGGGGAGCGAGCAGTACTTC. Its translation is CASSLSRGSEQYF.

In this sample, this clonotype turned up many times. CDR3 bases: TGTGCCAGCAGCTTTGGACAGTACCAAGAGACCCAGTACTTC. This codes for CASSFGQYQETQYF. This chain joins TRBV7-9 and TRBJ2-5; a possible D gene is TRBD1 (6 bases). The V end lost 3 bases, the J end lost 0 bases, and 8 bases lay between the germline ends. This CDR3 spans 14 amino acids. The germline gives CDR1 SEHNR, CDR2 FQNEAQ (reference sequence). Together with reference TRBV7-9 and TRBJ2-5, the CDR3 gives the full variable domain: DTGVSQNPRHKITKRGQNVTFRCDPISEHNRLYWYRQTLGQGPEFLTYFQNEAQLEKSRLLSDRFSAERPKGSFSTLEIQRTEQGDSAMYLCASSFGQYQETQYFGPGTRLLVL.

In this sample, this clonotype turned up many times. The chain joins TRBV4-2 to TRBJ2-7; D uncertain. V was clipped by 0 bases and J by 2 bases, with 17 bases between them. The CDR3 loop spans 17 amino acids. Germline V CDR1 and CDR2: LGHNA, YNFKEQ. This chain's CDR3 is CASSQDKPEVSPYEQYF. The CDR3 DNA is TGTGCCAGCAGCCAAGATAAACCGGAAGTGTCCCCCTACGAGCAGTACTTC.

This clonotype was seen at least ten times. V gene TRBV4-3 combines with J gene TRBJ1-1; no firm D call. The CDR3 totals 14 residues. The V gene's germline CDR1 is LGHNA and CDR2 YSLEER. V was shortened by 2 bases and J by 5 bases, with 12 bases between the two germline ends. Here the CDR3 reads CASSQNRRGTEAFF. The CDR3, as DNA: TGCGCCAGCAGCCAAAACAGACGAGGGACTGAAGCTTTCTTT.

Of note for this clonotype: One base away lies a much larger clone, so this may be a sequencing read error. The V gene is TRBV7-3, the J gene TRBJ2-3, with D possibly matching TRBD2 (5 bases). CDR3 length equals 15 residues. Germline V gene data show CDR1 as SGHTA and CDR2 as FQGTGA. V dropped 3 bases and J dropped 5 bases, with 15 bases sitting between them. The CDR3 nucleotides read TGTGCCAGCAGCTTGGCCGCGGCTCGGGGAGATACGCAGTATTTT. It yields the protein CASSLAAARGDTQYF.

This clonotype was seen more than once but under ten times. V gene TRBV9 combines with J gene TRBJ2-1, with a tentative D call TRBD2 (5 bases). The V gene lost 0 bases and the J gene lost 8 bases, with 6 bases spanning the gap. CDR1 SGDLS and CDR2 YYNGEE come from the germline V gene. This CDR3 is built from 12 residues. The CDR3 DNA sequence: TGTGCCAGCAGCGTAGTCGGGGATGAGCAGTTCTTC. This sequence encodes CASSVVGDEQFF.

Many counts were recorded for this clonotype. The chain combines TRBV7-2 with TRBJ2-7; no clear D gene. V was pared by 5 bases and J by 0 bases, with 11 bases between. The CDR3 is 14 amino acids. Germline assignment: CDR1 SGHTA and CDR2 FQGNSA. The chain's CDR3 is CASSPARTSYEQYF. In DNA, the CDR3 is TGTGCCAGCAGCCCCGCCAGGACCTCCTACGAGCAGTACTTC.

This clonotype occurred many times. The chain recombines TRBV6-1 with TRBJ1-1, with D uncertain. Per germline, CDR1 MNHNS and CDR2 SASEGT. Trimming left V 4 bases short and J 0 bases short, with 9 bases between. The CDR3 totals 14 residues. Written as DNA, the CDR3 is TGTGCCAGCAGTGTGGTACAGATGAACACTGAAGCTTTCTTT. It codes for CASSVVQMNTEAFF.

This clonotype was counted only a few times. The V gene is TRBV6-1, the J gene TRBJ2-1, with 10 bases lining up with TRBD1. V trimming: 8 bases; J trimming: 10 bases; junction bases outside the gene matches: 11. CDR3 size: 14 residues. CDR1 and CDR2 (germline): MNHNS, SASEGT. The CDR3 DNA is TGTGCCAGCCGGGAGACAGGGGGCTCAGGGGAGCAGTTCTTC. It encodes CASRETGGSGEQFF.

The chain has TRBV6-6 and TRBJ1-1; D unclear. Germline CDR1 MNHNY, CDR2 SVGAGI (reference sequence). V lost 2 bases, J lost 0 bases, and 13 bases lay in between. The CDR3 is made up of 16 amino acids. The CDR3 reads CASSYPPSGMNTEAFF. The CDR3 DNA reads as TGTGCCAGCAGTTACCCTCCATCCGGGATGAACACTGAAGCTTTCTTT.

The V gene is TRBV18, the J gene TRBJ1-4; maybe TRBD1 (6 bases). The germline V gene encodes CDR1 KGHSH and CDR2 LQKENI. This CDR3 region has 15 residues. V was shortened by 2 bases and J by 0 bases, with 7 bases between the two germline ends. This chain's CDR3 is CASSPKGATNEKLFF. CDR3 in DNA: TGTGCCAGCTCACCAAAGGGGGCAACTAATGAAAAACTGTTTTTT.

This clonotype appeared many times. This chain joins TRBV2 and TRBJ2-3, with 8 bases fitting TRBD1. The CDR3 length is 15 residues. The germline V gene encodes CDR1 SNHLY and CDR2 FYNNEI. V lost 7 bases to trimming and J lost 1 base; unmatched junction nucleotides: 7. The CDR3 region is CASNPGTGRTDTQYF. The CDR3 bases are TGTGCCAGCAATCCCGGGACAGGACGCACAGATACGCAGTATTTT.

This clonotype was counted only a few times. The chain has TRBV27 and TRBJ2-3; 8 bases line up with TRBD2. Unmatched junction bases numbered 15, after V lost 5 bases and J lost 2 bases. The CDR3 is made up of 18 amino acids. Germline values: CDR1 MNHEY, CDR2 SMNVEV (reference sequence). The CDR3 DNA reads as TGTGCCAGCAGTCCATACCTCGGGACTAGGGAACTCACAGATACGCAGTATTTT. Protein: CASSPYLGTRELTDTQYF.

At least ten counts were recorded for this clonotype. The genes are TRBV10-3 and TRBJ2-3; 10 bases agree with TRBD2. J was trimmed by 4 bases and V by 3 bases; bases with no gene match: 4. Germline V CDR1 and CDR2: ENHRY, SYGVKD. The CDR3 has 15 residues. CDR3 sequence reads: CAISDKRGGSDTQYF. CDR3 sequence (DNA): TGTGCCATCAGTGATAAGCGGGGGGGATCAGATACGCAGTATTTT.

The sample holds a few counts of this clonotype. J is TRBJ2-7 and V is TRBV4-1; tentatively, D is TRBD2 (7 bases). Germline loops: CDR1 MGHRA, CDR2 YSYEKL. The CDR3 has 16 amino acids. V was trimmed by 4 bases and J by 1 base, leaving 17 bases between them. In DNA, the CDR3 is TGCGCCAGCAGCCGGGGGCTTAGCGGGTCTTCCTACGAGCAGTACTTC. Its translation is CASSRGLSGSSYEQYF.